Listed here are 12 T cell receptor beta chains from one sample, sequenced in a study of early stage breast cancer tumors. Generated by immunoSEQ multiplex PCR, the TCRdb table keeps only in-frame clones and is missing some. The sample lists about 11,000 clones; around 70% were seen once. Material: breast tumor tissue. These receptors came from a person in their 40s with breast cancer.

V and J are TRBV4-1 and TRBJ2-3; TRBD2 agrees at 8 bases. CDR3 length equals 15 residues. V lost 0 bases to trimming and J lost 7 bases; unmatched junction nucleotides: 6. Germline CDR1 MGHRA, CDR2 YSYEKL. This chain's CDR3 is CASSQDRTSGNTQYF. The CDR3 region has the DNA TGCGCCAGCAGCCAAGATCGAACTAGCGGAAATACGCAGTATTTT.

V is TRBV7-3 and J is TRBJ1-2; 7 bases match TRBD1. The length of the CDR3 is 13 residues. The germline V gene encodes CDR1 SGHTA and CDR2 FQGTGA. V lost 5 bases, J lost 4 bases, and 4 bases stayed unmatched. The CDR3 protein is CASSPGDSYGYTF. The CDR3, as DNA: TGTGCCAGCAGCCCGGGGGACAGCTATGGCTACACCTTC.

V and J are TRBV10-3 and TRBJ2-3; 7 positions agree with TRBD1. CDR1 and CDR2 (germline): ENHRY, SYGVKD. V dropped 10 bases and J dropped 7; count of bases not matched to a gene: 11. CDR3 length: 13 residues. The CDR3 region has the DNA TGTGCCAGCAGAGGAACACAGGGGTATACGCAGTATTTT. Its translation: CASRGTQGYTQYF.

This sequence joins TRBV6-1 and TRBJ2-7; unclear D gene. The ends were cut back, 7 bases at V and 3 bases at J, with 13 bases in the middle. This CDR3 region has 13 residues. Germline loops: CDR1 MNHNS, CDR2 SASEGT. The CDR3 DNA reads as TGTGCCAGCACGAGCCTGGAAGTCTACGAGCAGTACTTC. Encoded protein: CASTSLEVYEQYF.

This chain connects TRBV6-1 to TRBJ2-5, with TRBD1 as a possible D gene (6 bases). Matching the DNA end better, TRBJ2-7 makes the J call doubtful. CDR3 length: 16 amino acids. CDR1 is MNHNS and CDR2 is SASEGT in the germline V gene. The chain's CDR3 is CASSEEPGASSYEQYF. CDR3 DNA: TGTGCCAGCAGTGAAGAACCAGGGGCCAGCTCCTACGAGCAGTACTTC.

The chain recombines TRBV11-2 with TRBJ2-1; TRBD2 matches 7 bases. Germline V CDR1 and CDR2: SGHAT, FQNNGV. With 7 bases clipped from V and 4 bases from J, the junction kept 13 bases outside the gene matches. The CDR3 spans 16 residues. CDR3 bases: TGTGCCAGCACCCAGTGGGAGGGCCTTGGGTACAATGAGCAGTTCTTC. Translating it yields CASTQWEGLGYNEQFF.

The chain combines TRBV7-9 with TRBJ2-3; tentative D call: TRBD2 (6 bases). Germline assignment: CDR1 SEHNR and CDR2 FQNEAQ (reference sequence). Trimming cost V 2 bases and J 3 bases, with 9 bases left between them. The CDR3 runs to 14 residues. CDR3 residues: CASSLKRVTDTQYF. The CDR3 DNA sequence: TGTGCCAGCAGCTTAAAGCGGGTAACAGATACGCAGTATTTT.

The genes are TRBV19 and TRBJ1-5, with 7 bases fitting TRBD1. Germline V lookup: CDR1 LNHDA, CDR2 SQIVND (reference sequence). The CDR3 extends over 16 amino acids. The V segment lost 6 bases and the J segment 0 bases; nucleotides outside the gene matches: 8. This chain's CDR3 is CASSPPRQGSNQPQHF. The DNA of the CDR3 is TGTGCCAGTAGCCCTCCTAGACAGGGTAGCAATCAGCCCCAGCATTTT.

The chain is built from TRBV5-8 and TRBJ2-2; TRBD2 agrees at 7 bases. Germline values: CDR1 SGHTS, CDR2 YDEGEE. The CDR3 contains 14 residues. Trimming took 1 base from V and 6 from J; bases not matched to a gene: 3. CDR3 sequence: CASSLNLAAGELFF. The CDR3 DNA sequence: TGTGCCAGCAGCTTGAATCTAGCGGCCGGGGAGCTGTTTTTT.

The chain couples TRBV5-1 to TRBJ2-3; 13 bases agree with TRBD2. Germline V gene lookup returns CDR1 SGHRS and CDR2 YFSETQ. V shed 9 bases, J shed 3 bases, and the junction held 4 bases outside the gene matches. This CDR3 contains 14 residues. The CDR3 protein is CATLTSGRTDTQYF. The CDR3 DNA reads TGCGCCACCCTGACTAGCGGGAGGACAGATACGCAGTATTTT.

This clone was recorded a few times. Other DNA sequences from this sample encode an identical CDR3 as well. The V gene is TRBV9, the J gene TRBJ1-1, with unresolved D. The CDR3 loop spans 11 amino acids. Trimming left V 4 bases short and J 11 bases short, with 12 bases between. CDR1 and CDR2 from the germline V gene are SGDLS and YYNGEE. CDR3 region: CASSLGGKAFF. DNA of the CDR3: TGTGCCAGCAGCCTCGGAGGCAAGGCTTTCTTT.

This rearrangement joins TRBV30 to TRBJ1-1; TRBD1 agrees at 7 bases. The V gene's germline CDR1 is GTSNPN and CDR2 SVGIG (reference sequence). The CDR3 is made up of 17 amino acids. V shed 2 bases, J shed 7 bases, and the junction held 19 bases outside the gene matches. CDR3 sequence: CAWSPRYVIVRGNEAFF. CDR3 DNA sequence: TGTGCCTGGAGTCCGCGGTACGTCATAGTCAGGGGGAATGAAGCTTTCTTT.